The clone carrying this T cell receptor beta chain has a handful of counts. The data were taken from a study of cytomegalovirus exposure and HLA in healthy donors. Trimming stripped 6 bases from V and 4 bases from J, with 15 bases between. The length of the CDR3 is 14 residues. CDR1 and CDR2 (germline): MNHEY, SVGAGI. PCR primers comprised 60 Vbeta and 13 Jbeta primers. Per the original methods: Later reanalysis found 75 million to 95 million unique TCR beta chains, roughly 9.9 million of them shared. The table came from immunoSEQ multiplex PCR; TCRdb's copy has only in-frame clones and leaves some out. That table furnishes V, J and clone size, whereas the DNA furnished D and trimming. Here the sample spans about 140,000 clones, about three fifths being singletons.

The chain couples TRBV6-5 to TRBJ1-1; D not resolved. The sequence was collected from a male donor in good health and CMV-seronegative. The sample taken for sequencing was PBMCs. CDR3 sequence: CASSETRLATEAFF. CDR3 coding DNA: TGTGCCAGCAGCGAGACTAGACTGGCCACTGAAGCTTTCTTT.